One and the same sample provided the 12 T cell receptor beta chains below, sequenced in a study of blood T cell repertoires in COVID-19. Libraries were prepared by immunoSEQ multiplex PCR; TCRdb keeps only in-frame clonotypes and omits some of them. The data contain around 150,000 clones, approximately 82% of them singletons. The specimen sequenced was peripheral blood. These receptors were taken from a woman aged 45 to 65 in a cohort sampled during active or convalescent COVID-19.

The chain carries TRBV5-1 and TRBJ2-1, with TRBD2 matching over 8 bases. The CDR3 length is 15 residues. The germline V gene has CDR1 SGHRS and CDR2 YFSETQ. V dropped 0 bases and J dropped 2; count of bases not matched to a gene: 1. The DNA for the CDR3 is TGCGCCAGCAGCTTGGGCGGGGGGACCTACAATGAGCAGTTCTTC. Translating gives CASSLGGGTYNEQFF. Supplemented by reference TRBV5-1 and TRBJ2-1, the full variable domain reads KAGVTQTPRYLIKTRGQQVTLSCSPISGHRSVSWYQQTPGQGLQFLFEYFSETQRNKGNFPGRFSGRQFSNSRSEMNVSTLELGDSALYLCASSLGGGTYNEQFFGPGTRLTVL.

This chain links TRBV5-1 with TRBJ2-1, with TRBD2 matching over 8 bases. The junction had 9 bases not matched to a gene; V was cut back by 1 base and J by 3 bases. Germline V gives CDR1 SGHRS, CDR2 YFSETQ. This CDR3 region has 17 residues. In nucleotides, the CDR3 is TGCGCCAGCAGCTTGAGGGTAGCGGGGCTGTACTACAATGAGCAGTTCTTC. It specifies CASSLRVAGLYYNEQFF.

This rearrangement joins TRBV9 to TRBJ2-3; D may be TRBD2 (6 bases). The CDR3 sequence is 15 residues long. Germline V gene data show CDR1 as SGDLS and CDR2 as YYNGEE. V shed 0 bases and J shed 2 bases, with 10 bases lying between them. In DNA, the CDR3 is TGTGCCAGCAGCGTAGCGGGGGTGACCACAGATACGCAGTATTTT. Translation: CASSVAGVTTDTQYF. Combining the CDR3 with reference TRBV9 and TRBJ2-3 gives the whole variable domain DSGVTQTPKHLITATGQRVTLRCSPRSGDLSVYWYQQSLDQGLQFLIQYYNGEERAKGNILERFSAQQFPDLHSELNLSSLELGDSALYFCASSVAGVTTDTQYFGPGTRLTVL.

The V and J genes are TRBV6-5 and TRBJ2-3, with 12 bases identical to TRBD2. The CDR3 is 15 amino acids. Germline V gene sequence: CDR1 MNHEY, CDR2 SVGAGI. V shed 7 bases and J 5 bases; nucleotides not matched to a gene: 7. CDR3 amino acids: CASTASGGAGDTQYF. The CDR3 DNA sequence: TGTGCCAGCACCGCTAGCGGGGGGGCGGGAGATACGCAGTATTTT.

The rearrangement joins TRBV10-2 to TRBJ1-1; TRBD1 agrees at 10 bases. The length of the CDR3 is 17 residues. The V and J ends lost 8 bases and 0 bases, in that order; junction bases with no gene match: 12. Germline CDR1 WSHSY, CDR2 SAAADI. CDR3 bases: TGCGCCAGCGCTCTGACAGGGGGCACAGGTGTGAACACTGAAGCTTTCTTT. It translates to CASALTGGTGVNTEAFF.

The chain combines TRBV6-5 with TRBJ1-2; 7 nucleotides align to TRBD1. The germline CDR1 and CDR2 sequences are MNHEY and SVGAGI. With V trimmed by 11 bases and J by 4 bases, 10 bases remained unmatched. This CDR3 has 13 residues. The CDR3 loop reads CAGQQGTGYGYTF. Here the CDR3 DNA reads TGTGCCGGGCAACAGGGGACGGGCTATGGCTACACCTTC.

The gene calls are TRBV18 and TRBJ1-1; tentatively, D is TRBD1 (5 bases). V lost 4 bases to trimming and J lost 1 base, with 7 bases between them. This CDR3 contains 13 residues. Per the germline V gene, CDR1 is KGHSH and CDR2 is LQKENI. This chain's CDR3 is CASSRGGNTEAFF. The CDR3 DNA is TGTGCCAGCTCACGCGGGGGGAACACTGAAGCTTTCTTT.

The genes are TRBV6-5 and TRBJ1-5; 9 bases align to TRBD1. Germline CDR1 MNHEY, CDR2 SVGAGI. The CDR3 extends over 15 amino acids. The V segment lost 5 bases and the J segment 0 bases; nucleotides outside the gene matches: 2. The CDR3 sequence is CASSRTGVSNQPQHF. The CDR3 nucleotides read TGTGCCAGCAGTCGGACAGGGGTTAGCAATCAGCCCCAGCATTTT.

This clone showed up just a few times. V usage is TRBV5-1 and J usage is TRBJ2-1; 13 bases align to TRBD2. Germline lookup yields CDR1 SGHRS and CDR2 YFSETQ. This CDR3 is 15 amino acids long. Trimming removed 1 base from V and 8 bases from J; junction bases left unmatched: 3. CDR3 nucleotide sequence: TGCGCCAGCAGCTTGACTAGCGGGGGGGCGTATGAGCAGTTCTTC. Amino acids: CASSLTSGGAYEQFF.

This rearrangement joins TRBV5-6 to TRBJ1-3; TRBD1 agrees at 8 bases. Germline values: CDR1 SGHDT, CDR2 YYEEEE. The CDR3 covers 15 residues. After removal of 4 bases from V and 3 bases from J, the junction contained 6 bases not matched to a gene. CDR3 sequence (DNA): TGTGCCAGCAGCGACGGGACAGGAGGTGGAAACACCATATATTTT. This sequence encodes CASSDGTGGGNTIYF.

The rearrangement links TRBV11-2 to TRBJ1-5; D is perhaps TRBD1 (6 bases). Trimming stripped 5 bases from V and 7 bases from J, with 18 bases between. Per the germline V gene, CDR1 is SGHAT and CDR2 is FQNNGV. The CDR3 consists of 15 residues. In DNA form, the CDR3 reads TGTGCCAGCAGCCCCAACGCGGGGGCAGGGCAGCCCCAGCATTTT. This translates into CASSPNAGAGQPQHF.

The rearrangement uses TRBV4-1 and TRBJ2-3, with TRBD2 matching 11 bases. Germline V gives CDR1 MGHRA, CDR2 YSYEKL. V trimming: 0 bases; J trimming: 0 bases; junction bases outside the gene matches: 8. The CDR3 is made up of 19 amino acids. CDR3: CASSQDPVAGGPSTDTQYF. The DNA for the CDR3 is TGCGCCAGCAGCCAAGATCCGGTAGCGGGGGGGCCTAGCACAGATACGCAGTATTTT.